These 17 T cell receptor beta chains were sequenced from one sample in a study of CD8 T cells in Susac syndrome. Random-hexamer reverse transcription was applied to roughly 0.45 to 1 ug RNA. One entry per CDR3 protein, called by TCRdb with MiXCR from the immunoSEQ multiplex PCR reads. The sample includes 90,000 to 150,000 distinct CDR3 sequences, over 90% of them seen just once. The sequenced sample was CD4+ T cells from PBMCs. Receptor source: a human donor in good health.

The CDR3 here is CSARTGRDYGYTF. The CDR3 nucleotides read TGCAGTGCCCGGACAGGGAGGGACTATGGCTACACCTTC. The chain employs TRBV20-1 and TRBJ1-2; 8 nucleotides line up with TRBD1. The V gene's germline CDR1 is DFQATT and CDR2 SNEGSKA (reference sequence). V dropped 6 bases and J dropped 3; count of bases not matched to a gene: 6. The length of the CDR3 is 13 residues.

This clonotype was seen a single time. The chain employs TRBV7-2 and TRBJ1-6; D unclear. CDR3 length: 18 residues. V was shortened by 1 base and J by 5 bases, with 18 bases between the two germline ends. Germline CDR1 reads SGHTA; CDR2 reads FQGNSA. CDR3 sequence reads: CASSLVGMGTGNNSPLHF. The DNA of the CDR3 is TGTGCCAGCAGCTTAGTGGGAATGGGTACTGGTAATAATTCACCCCTCCACTTT. Combining the CDR3 with reference TRBV7-2 and TRBJ1-6 gives the whole variable domain GAGVSQSPSNKVTEKGKDVELRCDPISGHTALYWYRQSLGQGLEFLIYFQGNSAPDKSGLPSDRFSAERTGGSVSTLTIQRTQQEDSAVYLCASSLVGMGTGNNSPLHFGNGTRLTVT.

V is TRBV5-1 and J is TRBJ2-3; 7 bases are shared with TRBD2. This CDR3 comprises 17 residues. J gave up 2 bases and V 4 bases, and 13 bases lay outside the gene matches. CDR1 and CDR2 (germline): SGHRS, YFSETQ. The CDR3 DNA follows: TGCGCCAGCAGCCGACAAGGGACTACCATAACCACAGATACGCAGTATTTT. Encoded protein: CASSRQGTTITTDTQYF.

This chain joins TRBV7-2 and TRBJ1-5; D ambiguous. The CDR3 is made up of 14 amino acids. The germline V gene has CDR1 SGHTA and CDR2 FQGNSA. V was pared by 6 bases and J by 0 bases, with 9 bases between. In DNA, the CDR3 is TGTGCCAGCAGTTCGGATCTTAGCAATCAGCCCCAGCATTTT. The encoded protein is CASSSDLSNQPQHF.

This rearrangement joins TRBV5-4 to TRBJ2-2; tentatively, D is TRBD2 (6 bases). Germline values: CDR1 SGHNT, CDR2 YYREEE (reference sequence). Trimming left V 3 bases short and J 5 bases short, with 17 bases between. The CDR3 runs to 16 residues. CDR3 in amino acids: CASSSPLTGETGELFF. The DNA of the CDR3 is TGTGCCAGCAGCTCCCCGTTGACGGGGGAGACCGGGGAGCTGTTTTTT.

This clonotype was counted a single time. The V and J genes are TRBV9 and TRBJ1-4; unclear D gene. The CDR3 spans 16 residues. Trimming removed 4 bases at V and 2 bases at J, with 15 bases between. The germline V gene has CDR1 SGDLS and CDR2 YYNGEE. CDR3 in amino acids: CASSQTQLLTNEKLFF. The CDR3 coding sequence is TGTGCCAGCAGCCAGACCCAACTCCTTACTAATGAAAAACTGTTTTTT.

The J gene is TRBJ2-7, the V gene TRBV5-5; a weak D match, TRBD1 (5 bases). Germline CDR1 SGHKS, CDR2 YYEKEE (reference sequence). V was cut by 4 bases and J by 1 base, with 15 bases left in between. The length of the CDR3 is 15 residues. For the CDR3, the DNA is TGTGCCAGCAGCCAGGGTCCACCGGAGTCCTACGAGCAGTACTTC. It yields the protein CASSQGPPESYEQYF.

The V gene is TRBV19, the J gene TRBJ2-5; 8 positions match TRBD2. The CDR3 runs to 17 residues. The trim removed 3 bases at V and 0 bases at J, leaving 9 bases unmatched. The V gene's germline CDR1 is LNHDA and CDR2 SQIVND (reference sequence). This chain's CDR3 is CASSMQRGRPDQETQYF. CDR3 DNA sequence: TGTGCCAGTAGTATGCAGCGGGGGAGACCCGACCAAGAGACCCAGTACTTC.

The chain uses TRBV20-1 and TRBJ2-5; D assignment may be TRBD1 or TRBD2 (7 bases each). CDR3 length equals 15 residues. CDR1 and CDR2 (germline): DFQATT, SNEGSKA (reference sequence). V lost 6 bases and J lost 3, with 20 bases in between. The chain's CDR3 is CSAPSLQGREETQYF. CDR3 DNA: TGCAGTGCCCCATCTTTACAGGGGAGGGAAGAGACCCAGTACTTC.

The chain carries TRBV27 and TRBJ2-1; D remains ambiguous. Germline V gives CDR1 MNHEY, CDR2 SMNVEV (reference sequence). With 2 bases removed from V and 8 bases from J, the gap between germline ends came to 10 bases. The CDR3 contains 13 residues. The CDR3 region is CASSLGNRDEQFF. The CDR3 DNA is TGTGCCAGCAGTTTAGGGAATCGCGATGAGCAGTTCTTC.

This clonotype was detected only a few times. The chain links TRBV12-3 or TRBV12-4 to TRBJ2-3; D gene ambiguous. The CDR3 is 11 residues long. The V end lost 5 bases, the J end lost 3 bases, and 3 bases lay between the germline ends. The CDR3 region is CASSRTDTQYF. The CDR3 DNA sequence: TGTGCCAGCAGTCGGACAGATACGCAGTATTTT.

This clonotype was observed once. An end of the junction differs from the germline gene, which may be a read error. This rearrangement joins TRBV7-2 to TRBJ2-6, with D unresolved. CDR1 is SGHTA, CDR2 FQGNSA, per germline. This CDR3 has 16 amino acids. CDR3 sequence: CASTLTGGAGANVLTF. DNA of the CDR3: TGTGCCAGCACCTTAACTGGCGGAGCTGGGGCCAACGTCCTGACTTTC.

The chain joins TRBV2 to TRBJ1-1; D might be TRBD1 (6 bases). This CDR3 region has 11 residues. The germline V gene has CDR1 SNHLY and CDR2 FYNNEI. The germline V and J ends were trimmed by 6 bases and 10 bases, with 12 bases remaining between them. CDR3 DNA: TGTGCCAGCAGAGAGGACAGTGGAGCTTTCTTT. Translation: CASREDSGAFF.

The rearrangement joins TRBV5-1 to TRBJ2-7; 8 bases align to TRBD1. There are 14 residues in the CDR3. CDR1 and CDR2 (germline): SGHRS, YFSETQ. V shed 2 bases and J 2 bases; nucleotides not matched to a gene: 3. The CDR3 nucleotides are TGCGCCAGCAGCTTACAGGGGGGACCCTACGAGCAGTACTTC. It is translated as CASSLQGGPYEQYF. The full variable domain, its missing parts supplied by reference TRBV5-1 and TRBJ2-7, is KAGVTQTPRYLIKTRGQQVTLSCSPISGHRSVSWYQQTPGQGLQFLFEYFSETQRNKGNFPGRFSGRQFSNSRSEMNVSTLELGDSALYLCASSLQGGPYEQYFGPGTRLTVT.

The chain carries TRBV19 and TRBJ1-1, with D possibly matching TRBD1 (6 bases). This CDR3 spans 15 amino acids. The ends were cut back, 2 bases at V and 3 bases at J, with 13 bases in the middle. Germline values: CDR1 LNHDA, CDR2 SQIVND (reference sequence). The CDR3 coding sequence is TGTGCCAGTAGTATAACGGGGGCAAAATACACTGAAGCTTTCTTT. As protein: CASSITGAKYTEAFF.

The gene calls are TRBV3-1 and TRBJ2-7; tentatively, D is TRBD2 (5 bases). The length of the CDR3 is 11 residues. Germline-derived CDR1 and CDR2 are LGHDT and YNNKEL (reference sequence). Trimming stripped 8 bases from V and 0 bases from J, with 5 bases between. CDR3: CASGSSYEQYF. The CDR3 DNA follows: TGTGCCAGCGGGAGCTCCTACGAGCAGTACTTC.

The V call is TRBV6-2 or TRBV6-3, the J call TRBJ2-7, with 13 nucleotides matching TRBD2. Trimming at V came to 9 bases and at J to 6 bases, leaving 11 bases not matched to a gene. Germline V lookup: CDR1 MNHEY, CDR2 SVGEGT. The CDR3 covers 15 residues. CDR3: CASTRTSGRTVEQYF. CDR3 DNA: TGTGCCAGTACACGGACTAGCGGGAGAACGGTCGAGCAGTACTTC.